This T cell receptor beta chain was identified during a study of control samples from healthy donors and cancer patients. Libraries were prepared by immunoSEQ multiplex PCR; TCRdb keeps only in-frame clonotypes and omits some of them. The sample contains about 120,000 clones, around 89% of which appear only once. Germline lookup yields CDR1 LNHDA and CDR2 SQIVND (reference sequence). This CDR3 contains 15 residues. The ends were cut back, 8 bases at V and 2 bases at J, with 16 bases in the middle. This clonotype was sampled from a woman in her 50s with colorectal cancer. The chain employs TRBV19 and TRBJ1-5; D possibly corresponds to TRBD1 (5 bases). The sequencing sample was made of PBMCs. The CDR3 spells CASFPGRMGNQPQHF. CDR3 sequence (DNA): TGTGCCAGTTTTCCGGGACGGATGGGCAATCAGCCCCAGCATTTT.